This T cell receptor beta chain came from a study of cytomegalovirus exposure and HLA in healthy donors. This CDR3 has 17 amino acids. In germline, CDR1 is LNHDA, CDR2 SQIVND (reference sequence). After removal of 5 bases from V and 4 bases from J, the junction contained 13 bases not matched to a gene. Primers included in the PCR were 60 Vbeta and 13 Jbeta primers. Clones were sequenced by immunoSEQ multiplex PCR, and TCRdb holds only the in-frame ones, with some missing. The sample features about 91,000 clones, with 3% to 3.5% in its top ten. The genes are TRBV19 and TRBJ2-5; TRBD1 agrees at 10 bases. The sequenced material came from PBMCs. The TCR sequence derives from a woman under 40 in good health and CMV-seronegative. This chain's CDR3 is CASSSLFWDRGRETQYF. The CDR3 coding sequence is TGTGCCAGTAGTTCCCTGTTTTGGGACAGGGGTAGAGAGACCCAGTACTTC.